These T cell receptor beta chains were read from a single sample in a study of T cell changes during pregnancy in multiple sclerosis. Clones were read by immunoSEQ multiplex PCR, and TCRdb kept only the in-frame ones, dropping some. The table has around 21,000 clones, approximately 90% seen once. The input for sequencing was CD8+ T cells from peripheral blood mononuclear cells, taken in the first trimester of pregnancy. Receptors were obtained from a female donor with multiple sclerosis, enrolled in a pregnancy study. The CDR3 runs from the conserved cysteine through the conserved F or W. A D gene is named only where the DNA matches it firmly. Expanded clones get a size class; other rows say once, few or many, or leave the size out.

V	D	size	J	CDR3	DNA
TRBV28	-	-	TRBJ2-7	CASSFPQGLYEQYF	TGTGCCAGCAGTTTCCCCCAGGGACTCTACGAGCAGTACTTC
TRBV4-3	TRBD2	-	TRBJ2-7	CASSQRTSDPYEQYF	TGCGCCAGCAGCCAAAGGACTAGCGATCCCTACGAGCAGTACTTC
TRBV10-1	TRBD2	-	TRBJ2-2	CASSWTSGGRSNTGELFF	TGCGCCAGCAGTTGGACTAGCGGGGGTCGGTCGAACACCGGGGAGCTGTTTTTT
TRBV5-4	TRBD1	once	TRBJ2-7	CASSSGTGINEQYF	TGTGCCAGCAGCTCCGGGACAGGGATTAACGAGCAGTACTTC
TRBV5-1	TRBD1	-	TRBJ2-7	CASSLAGTGALF	TGCGCCAGCAGTCTAGCCGGGACAGGGGCCCTCTTC
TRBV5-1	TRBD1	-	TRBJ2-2	CASSFPGTAPNTGELFF	TGCGCCAGCAGCTTTCCCGGGACAGCCCCGAACACCGGGGAGCTGTTTTTT
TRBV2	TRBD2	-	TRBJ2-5	CASSAGLAGATETQYF	TGTGCCAGCAGTGCGGGGCTAGCGGGAGCAACGGAGACCCAGTACTTC
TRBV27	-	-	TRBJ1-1	CASSLGGAEAFF	TGTGCCAGCAGTTTAGGGGGGGCCGAAGCTTTCTTT
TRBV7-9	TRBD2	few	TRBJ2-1	CASSLAGAVAGYNEQFF	TGTGCCAGCAGCTTAGCGGGTGCAGTAGCGGGCTACAATGAGCAGTTCTTC
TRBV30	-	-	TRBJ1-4	CAWGGWQRPNEKLFF	TGTGCCTGGGGAGGGTGGCAGAGACCTAATGAAAAACTGTTTTTT
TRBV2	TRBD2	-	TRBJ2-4	CASMEGTSSQVAKNIQYF	TGTGCCAGCATGGAGGGGACTAGCAGCCAAGTAGCCAAAAACATTCAGTACTTC
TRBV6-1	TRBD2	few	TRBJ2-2	CASSEVAGVGTGELFF	TGTGCCAGCAGTGAAGTAGCGGGAGTAGGAACCGGGGAGCTGTTTTTT
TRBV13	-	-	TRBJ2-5	CASSSRVSPSGGQRETQYF	TGTGCCAGCAGCTCGAGGGTTAGTCCTAGTGGCGGTCAGCGCGAGACCCAGTACTTC
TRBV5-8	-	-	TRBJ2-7	CASSLTQVLPFYAEQYF	TGTGCCAGCAGCTTGACACAGGTCCTTCCCTTCTACGCCGAGCAGTACTTC
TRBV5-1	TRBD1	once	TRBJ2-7	CASSSIRDSAYEQYF	TGCGCCAGCAGCTCAATTAGGGACAGCGCGTACGAGCAGTACTTC
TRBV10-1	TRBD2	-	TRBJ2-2	CASRIAGGNTGELFF	TGCGCCAGCAGAATAGCGGGAGGGAACACCGGGGAGCTGTTTTTT
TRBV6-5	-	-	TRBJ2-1	CASTPVGDSYNEQFF	TGTGCCAGCACCCCGGTAGGGGACTCCTACAATGAGCAGTTCTTC
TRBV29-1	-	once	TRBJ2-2	CSADSLNTGELFF	TGCAGCGCCGACAGTTTGAACACCGGGGAGCTGTTTTTT
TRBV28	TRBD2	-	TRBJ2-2	CASSPTSGRAVGGGELFF	TGTGCCAGCAGCCCCACTAGCGGGAGGGCCGTTGGTGGCGGGGAGCTGTTTTTT
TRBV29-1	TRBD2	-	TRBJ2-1	CSVDLRGTSGLDEQFF	TGCAGCGTTGACCTCCGGGGGACTAGCGGCTTGGATGAGCAGTTCTTC
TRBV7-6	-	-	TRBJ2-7	CASSLDSVYEQYF	TGTGCCAGCAGCTTAGACAGTGTCTACGAGCAGTACTTC
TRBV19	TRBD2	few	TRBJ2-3	CASSTLAETDTQYF	TGTGCCAGTAGTACCCTAGCGGAGACAGATACGCAGTATTTT
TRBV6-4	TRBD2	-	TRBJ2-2	CASSRGLAGGANTGELFF	TGTGCCAGCAGTCGAGGACTAGCGGGAGGAGCGAACACCGGGGAGCTGTTTTTT
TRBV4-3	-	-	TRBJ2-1	CASSQDWLSSGYNEQFF	TGCGCCAGCAGCCAAGATTGGTTGTCGTCAGGGTACAATGAGCAGTTCTTC
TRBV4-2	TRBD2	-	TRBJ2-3	CASSTSHSSGNVDTQYF	TGTGCCAGCAGCACCAGTCACTCTAGCGGGAATGTGGATACGCAGTATTTT
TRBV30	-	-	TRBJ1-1	CAWSQRGRNTEAFF	TGTGCCTGGAGCCAACGAGGGCGGAACACTGAAGCTTTCTTT
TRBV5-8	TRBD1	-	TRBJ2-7	CASSWGTGPNDEQYF	TGTGCCAGCAGCTGGGGGACAGGACCTAACGACGAGCAGTACTTC
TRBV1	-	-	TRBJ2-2	CTSSQDLKTGAVFGELFF	TGCACCAGCAGCCAAGACCTGAAGACAGGGGCCGTTTTTGGGGAGCTGTTTTTT
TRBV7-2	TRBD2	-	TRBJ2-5	CASTEVGGSQETQYF	TGTGCCAGCACCGAGGTAGGCGGGAGTCAGGAGACCCAGTACTTC
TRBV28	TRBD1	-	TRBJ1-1	CASSEDRAPNTEAFF	TGTGCCAGCAGTGAGGACAGGGCCCCGAACACTGAAGCTTTCTTT
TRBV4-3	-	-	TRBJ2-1	CASSQISLLEGPYNEQFF	TGCGCCAGCAGCCAGATCTCTCTTCTGGAGGGCCCATACAATGAGCAGTTCTTC
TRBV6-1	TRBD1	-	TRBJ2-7	CASSEAPGQPSYEQYF	TGTGCCAGCAGTGAAGCTCCGGGACAGCCTTCCTACGAGCAGTACTTC
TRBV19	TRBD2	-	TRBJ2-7	CASTEGLAGGEQYF	TGTGCCAGTACAGAAGGACTAGCGGGAGGCGAGCAGTACTTC
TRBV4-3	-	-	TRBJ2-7	CASSQEMTGYEQYF	TGCGCCAGCAGCCAAGAAATGACAGGCTACGAGCAGTACTTC
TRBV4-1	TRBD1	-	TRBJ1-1	CASSQEGGSLNTEAFF	TGCGCCAGCAGCCAAGAAGGGGGCTCGCTGAACACTGAAGCTTTCTTT
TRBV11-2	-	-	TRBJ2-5	CASSTQGFGQETQYF	TGTGCCAGCAGCACGCAGGGATTCGGCCAAGAGACCCAGTACTTC
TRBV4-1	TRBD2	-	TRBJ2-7	CASSQGTSGRVYEQYF	TGCGCCAGCAGCCAAGGGACTAGCGGGAGAGTCTACGAGCAGTACTTC
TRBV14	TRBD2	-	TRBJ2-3	CASSLAGYTDTQYF	TGTGCCAGCAGTCTAGCGGGGTACACAGATACGCAGTATTTT
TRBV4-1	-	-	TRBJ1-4	CASSLSGSEGEKLFF	TGCGCCAGCAGCCTATCCGGCTCGGAGGGGGAAAAACTGTTTTTT
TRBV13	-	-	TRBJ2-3	CASSPRTSTDTQYF	TGTGCCAGCAGCCCCCGGACTAGCACAGATACGCAGTATTTT
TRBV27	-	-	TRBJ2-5	CASSLMTGEQGETQYF	TGTGCCAGCAGTTTAATGACGGGGGAACAAGGAGAGACCCAGTACTTC
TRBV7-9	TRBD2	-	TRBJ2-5	CASRLAGQETQYF	TGTGCCAGCAGACTAGCGGGCCAAGAGACCCAGTACTTC
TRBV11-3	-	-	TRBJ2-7	CASSLDRERPLEQYF	TGTGCCAGCAGCTTAGATCGGGAGAGGCCCTTGGAGCAGTACTTC
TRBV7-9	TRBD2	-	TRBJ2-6	CASKNSGSHMSGANVLTF	TGTGCCAGCAAGAATAGCGGGAGTCATATGTCTGGGGCCAACGTCCTGACTTTC
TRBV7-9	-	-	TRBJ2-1	CASRRPGPGENEQFF	TGTGCCAGCAGGCGGCCGGGCCCAGGGGAGAATGAGCAGTTCTTC
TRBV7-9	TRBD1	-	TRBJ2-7	CASSLGALGQGLGEQYF	TGTGCCAGCAGCTTAGGGGCTTTAGGACAGGGTTTGGGTGAGCAGTACTTC
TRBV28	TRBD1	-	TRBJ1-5	CASSYTGEIQPQHF	TGTGCCAGCAGCTACACAGGGGAGATTCAGCCCCAGCATTTT
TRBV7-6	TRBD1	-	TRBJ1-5	CASSNTGDNQPQHF	TGTGCCAGCAGTAACACAGGGGACAATCAGCCCCAGCATTTT
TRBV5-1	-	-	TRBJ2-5	CASSSQTRTGSSGRPPTIKETQYF	TGCGCCAGCAGCTCTCAAACCAGGACAGGGAGCAGCGGGAGGCCTCCAACGATCAAAGAGACCCAGTACTTC